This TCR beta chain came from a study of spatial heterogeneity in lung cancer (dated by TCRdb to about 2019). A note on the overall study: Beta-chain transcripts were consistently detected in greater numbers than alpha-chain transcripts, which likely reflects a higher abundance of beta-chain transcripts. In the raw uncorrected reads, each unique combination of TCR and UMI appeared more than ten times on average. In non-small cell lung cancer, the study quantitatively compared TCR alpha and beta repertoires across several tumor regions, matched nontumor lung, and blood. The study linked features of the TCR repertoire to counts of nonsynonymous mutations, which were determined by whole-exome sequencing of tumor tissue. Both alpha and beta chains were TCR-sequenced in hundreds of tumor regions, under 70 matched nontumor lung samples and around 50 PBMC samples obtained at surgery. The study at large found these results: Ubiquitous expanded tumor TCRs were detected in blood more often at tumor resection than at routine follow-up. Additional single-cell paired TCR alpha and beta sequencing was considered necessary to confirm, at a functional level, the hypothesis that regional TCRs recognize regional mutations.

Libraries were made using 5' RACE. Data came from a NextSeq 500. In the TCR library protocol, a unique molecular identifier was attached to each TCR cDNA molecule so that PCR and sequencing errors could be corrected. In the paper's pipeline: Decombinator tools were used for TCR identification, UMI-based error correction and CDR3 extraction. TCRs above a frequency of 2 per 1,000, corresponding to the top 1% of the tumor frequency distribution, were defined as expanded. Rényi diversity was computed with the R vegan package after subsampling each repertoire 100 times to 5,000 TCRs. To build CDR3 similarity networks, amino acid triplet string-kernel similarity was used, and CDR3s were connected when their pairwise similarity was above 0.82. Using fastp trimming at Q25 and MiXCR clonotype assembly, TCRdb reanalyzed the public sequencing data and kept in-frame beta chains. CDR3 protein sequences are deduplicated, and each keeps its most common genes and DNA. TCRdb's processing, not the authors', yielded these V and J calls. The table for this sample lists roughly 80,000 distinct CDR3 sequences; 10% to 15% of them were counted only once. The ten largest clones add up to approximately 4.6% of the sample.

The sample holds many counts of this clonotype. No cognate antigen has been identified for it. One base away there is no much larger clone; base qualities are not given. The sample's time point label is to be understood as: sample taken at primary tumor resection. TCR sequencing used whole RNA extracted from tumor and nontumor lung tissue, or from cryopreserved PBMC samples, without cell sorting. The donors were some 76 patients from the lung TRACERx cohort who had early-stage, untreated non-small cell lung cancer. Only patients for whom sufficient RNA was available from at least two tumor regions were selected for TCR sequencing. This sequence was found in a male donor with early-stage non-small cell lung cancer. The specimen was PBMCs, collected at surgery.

The CDR3 reads as follows: CASSQDRSSPLHF. The bases are TGTGCCAGCAGCCAAGATCGCTCCTCACCCCTCCACTTT. The V and J segments used are TRBV3-1 and TRBJ1-6; no D gene can be assigned with confidence. CDR1 LGHDT and CDR2 YNNKEL were looked up in the germline V gene (reference sequence). The CDR3 runs 13 residues from the cysteine to the phenylalanine. Just CDR3 DNA is preserved here, 39 bases in frame from base 1. V is clipped by 0 bases and J by 10 bases, and the sequence between their germline boundaries is 7 bases long.